The 19 T cell receptor beta chains reported below all come from one sample, sequenced in a study of CD8+ T cells in alopecia areata. The authors extracted RNA and reverse transcribed it into cDNA as the sequencing template. Libraries were prepared by immunoSEQ multiplex PCR; TCRdb keeps only in-frame clonotypes and omits some of them. The sample lists roughly 150,000 clones, about 50% occurring once. The sample was CD8+ T cells sorted from blood, taken at week 0. The receptors were gathered from a human donor with alopecia areata.

This clone was seen a few times. This chain joins TRBV9 and TRBJ1-6; no clear D. Trimming cost V 0 bases and J 6 bases, with 7 bases left between them. The CDR3 is 14 residues long. Germline values: CDR1 SGDLS, CDR2 YYNGEE. The CDR3 region has the DNA TGTGCCAGCAGCGTAGGTGTTAGTAATTCACCCCTCCACTTT. This encodes CASSVGVSNSPLHF.

The V gene is TRBV29-1, the J gene TRBJ2-3; TRBD2 matches at 9 bases. From germline, CDR1 is SQVTM and CDR2 ANQGSEA. After removal of 3 bases from V and 5 bases from J, the junction contained 15 bases not matched to a gene. The CDR3 extends over 17 amino acids. This CDR3 is CSVDGVAGDRSGDTQYF. CDR3 coding DNA: TGCAGCGTTGATGGGGTAGCGGGGGACAGATCCGGAGATACGCAGTATTTT.

This clone has more than one count but fewer than ten. The rearrangement links TRBV29-1 to TRBJ2-5, with a tentative D call TRBD2 (7 bases). V shed 4 bases and J shed 4 bases, with 16 bases lying between them. CDR3 length: 14 amino acids. Germline CDR1 SQVTM, CDR2 ANQGSEA. The CDR3 DNA sequence: TGCAGCGTTGCACCACGGGGGGCGGCAGAGACCCAGTACTTC. This translates into CSVAPRGAAETQYF.

V gene TRBV27 combines with J gene TRBJ1-1, with D unresolved. Trimming removed 1 base at V and 2 bases at J, with 8 bases between. The CDR3 totals 14 residues. Germline loops: CDR1 MNHEY, CDR2 SMNVEV (reference sequence). The CDR3 bases are TGTGCCAGCAGTTTATATGGGTCTAACACTGAAGCTTTCTTT. Residues: CASSLYGSNTEAFF.

The V and J genes are TRBV7-2 and TRBJ2-3, with D maybe TRBD2 (7 bases). The V gene's germline CDR1 is SGHTA and CDR2 FQGNSA. V was trimmed by 7 bases and J by 2 bases, leaving 19 bases between them. The CDR3 totals 16 residues. CDR3: CASTEWAGAITDTQYF. CDR3 sequence (DNA): TGTGCCAGCACCGAATGGGCGGGGGCCATCACAGATACGCAGTATTTT.

In its sample, this clone was seen a few times. The V and J genes are TRBV29-1 and TRBJ2-7; possible D gene TRBD2, 5 bases. Germline V gene sequence: CDR1 SQVTM, CDR2 ANQGSEA. The CDR3 is made up of 14 amino acids. The ends were cut back, 1 base at V and 6 bases at J, with 16 bases in the middle. The CDR3 DNA follows: TGCAGCGTTGAAGGAGGGTCGGGTTCGGTCGAGCAGTACTTC. Amino acid sequence: CSVEGGSGSVEQYF.

The V call is TRBV7-2, the J call TRBJ1-1; the match to TRBD1 covers 7 bases. The germline V gene encodes CDR1 SGHTA and CDR2 FQGNSA. V lost 0 bases and J lost 2; bases outside the gene matches: 3. The CDR3 length is 15 residues. CDR3 loop: CASSLARGPNTEAFF. DNA of the CDR3: TGTGCCAGCAGCTTAGCGAGGGGGCCCAACACTGAAGCTTTCTTT.

V gene TRBV9 combines with J gene TRBJ2-2; no clear D gene. The CDR3 has 16 residues. The germline V gene has CDR1 SGDLS and CDR2 YYNGEE. V lost 0 bases and J 0 bases, leaving 9 bases between the germline ends. Written as DNA, the CDR3 is TGTGCCAGCAGCGTAGGGATTCCCTCGAACACCGGGGAGCTGTTTTTT. The encoded protein is CASSVGIPSNTGELFF.

The V and J genes are TRBV29-1 and TRBJ2-1, with 10 bases fitting TRBD2. Per the germline V gene, CDR1 is SQVTM and CDR2 is ANQGSEA. This CDR3 comprises 15 residues. Unmatched junction bases numbered 6, after V lost 0 bases and J lost 7 bases. CDR3 sequence: CSVEDRAGGRNEQFF. The CDR3, as DNA: TGCAGCGTTGAAGATCGAGCGGGGGGGAGGAATGAGCAGTTCTTC.

The chain is built from TRBV11-3 and TRBJ2-3; D is tentatively TRBD1 or TRBD2 (5 bases each). Germline V gene data show CDR1 as SGHNT and CDR2 as YENEEA. The CDR3 loop spans 16 amino acids. With 5 bases removed from V and 2 bases from J, the gap between germline ends came to 17 bases. CDR3 amino acids: CASSQAFQGDTDTQYF. The DNA for the CDR3 is TGTGCCAGCAGCCAAGCTTTCCAGGGAGACACAGATACGCAGTATTTT.

This clone was detected only a few times. The rearrangement joins TRBV5-6 to TRBJ1-1; a weak D match, TRBD1 (6 bases). CDR3 length: 12 residues. V lost 4 bases and J lost 6, with 10 bases in between. CDR1 and CDR2 (germline): SGHDT, YYEEEE. The CDR3 loop is CASSTTGSEAFF. DNA of the CDR3: TGTGCCAGCAGCACCACAGGGTCTGAAGCTTTCTTT.

The chain is built from TRBV7-8 and TRBJ1-1; a weak D match, TRBD1 (6 bases). This CDR3 comprises 16 residues. Germline V gives CDR1 SGHVS, CDR2 FQNEAQ. The V end lost 5 bases, the J end lost 5 bases, and 21 bases lay between the germline ends. The CDR3 DNA sequence: TGTGCCAGCAGCGAAGGACAGAAACCCTACCGTACTGAAGCTTTCTTT. It yields the protein CASSEGQKPYRTEAFF.

The chain has TRBV6-4 and TRBJ2-5; TRBD2 matches 14 bases. This CDR3 region has 16 residues. Trimming took 6 bases from V and 3 from J; bases not matched to a gene: 6. Germline V gene lookup returns CDR1 MRHNA and CDR2 SNTAGT. The CDR3 here is CASSGGTSGGKETQYF. The CDR3 region has the DNA TGTGCCAGCAGCGGCGGGACTAGCGGGGGAAAAGAGACCCAGTACTTC.

The chain recombines TRBV5-1 with TRBJ2-5, with no clear D. Germline-derived CDR1 and CDR2 are SGHRS and YFSETQ. Trimming cost V 7 bases and J 3 bases, with 16 bases left between them. The CDR3 spans 14 residues. The chain's CDR3 is CASGVGRIKETQYF. In DNA, the CDR3 is TGCGCCAGCGGCGTTGGACGGATTAAAGAGACCCAGTACTTC. The full variable domain, rest sourced from reference TRBV5-1 and TRBJ2-5, is KAGVTQTPRYLIKTRGQQVTLSCSPISGHRSVSWYQQTPGQGLQFLFEYFSETQRNKGNFPGRFSGRQFSNSRSEMNVSTLELGDSALYLCASGVGRIKETQYFGPGTRLLVL.

This clone was counted a single time. The chain uses TRBV4-1 and TRBJ1-5, with TRBD1 identical over 8 bases. The germline V gene encodes CDR1 MGHRA and CDR2 YSYEKL. There are 14 residues in the CDR3. V dropped 2 bases and J dropped 7; count of bases not matched to a gene: 4. The CDR3, as DNA: TGCGCCAGCAGCCAACTGACAGGGGTACAGCCCCAGCATTTT. It yields the protein CASSQLTGVQPQHF.

V and J are TRBV4-3 and TRBJ2-1; 8 bases align to TRBD2. Germline V gene lookup returns CDR1 LGHNA and CDR2 YSLEER. The CDR3 loop spans 17 amino acids. The trim removed 0 bases at V and 7 bases at J, leaving 11 bases unmatched. Written as DNA, the CDR3 is TGCGCCAGCAGCCAAGAAAATAGAGCGGGGGAGTTGAATGAGCAGTTCTTC. It is translated as CASSQENRAGELNEQFF.

The chain carries TRBV27 and TRBJ2-4, with 8 bases that match TRBD1. V lost 6 bases, J lost 6 bases, and 7 bases stayed unmatched. This CDR3 is 14 amino acids long. The germline CDR1 and CDR2 sequences are MNHEY and SMNVEV (reference sequence). This CDR3 is CASRPPTGVNIQYF. Written as DNA, the CDR3 is TGTGCCAGCAGACCCCCGACAGGGGTAAACATTCAGTACTTC.

This clone was found a few times. The CDR3 sequence is CASSYARANTEAFF. Here the CDR3 DNA reads TGTGCCAGCAGTTACGCCAGGGCGAACACTGAAGCTTTCTTT. V and J are TRBV6-5 and TRBJ1-1; perhaps TRBD1 as D (5 bases). CDR1 and CDR2 (germline): MNHEY, SVGAGI. The V gene lost 2 bases and the J gene lost 1 base, with 8 bases spanning the gap. The CDR3 consists of 14 residues.

The chain recombines TRBV27 with TRBJ1-2; maybe TRBD1 (5 bases). Per germline, CDR1 MNHEY and CDR2 SMNVEV (reference sequence). This CDR3 region has 13 residues. Trimming removed 5 bases at V and 6 bases at J, with 13 bases between. The CDR3 reads CASSDGTYNGYTF. The DNA of the CDR3 is TGTGCCAGCAGTGATGGGACCTATAATGGCTACACCTTC.